This TCR beta chain stems from a study of response to subunit inactivated influenza vaccine. General study findings and limits: Authors suggested that a seasonal influenza vaccination recruits few new T cells each time.

TCRdb itself ran the RT-PCR reads through MiXCR, one entry per CDR3 protein. The profile shows 500,000 to 600,000 distinct CDR3 sequences, around 15% of them singletons. Germline lookup yields CDR1 SNHLY and CDR2 FYNNEI. The length of the CDR3 is 14 residues. V gave up 4 bases and J gave up 0 bases, with 10 bases separating them. This clonotype was detected ten times or more. Its antigen remains unknown. The TCR sequence derives from a man over 45 who received an inactivated influenza vaccine. This sample comprised PBMCs from blood, obtained approximately 12 days after vaccination. V and J are TRBV2 and TRBJ2-7, with D hard to call. The CDR3, as DNA: TGTGCCAGCAGTGGCATGACAAGCTCCTACGAGCAGTACTTC. As protein: CASSGMTSSYEQYF.